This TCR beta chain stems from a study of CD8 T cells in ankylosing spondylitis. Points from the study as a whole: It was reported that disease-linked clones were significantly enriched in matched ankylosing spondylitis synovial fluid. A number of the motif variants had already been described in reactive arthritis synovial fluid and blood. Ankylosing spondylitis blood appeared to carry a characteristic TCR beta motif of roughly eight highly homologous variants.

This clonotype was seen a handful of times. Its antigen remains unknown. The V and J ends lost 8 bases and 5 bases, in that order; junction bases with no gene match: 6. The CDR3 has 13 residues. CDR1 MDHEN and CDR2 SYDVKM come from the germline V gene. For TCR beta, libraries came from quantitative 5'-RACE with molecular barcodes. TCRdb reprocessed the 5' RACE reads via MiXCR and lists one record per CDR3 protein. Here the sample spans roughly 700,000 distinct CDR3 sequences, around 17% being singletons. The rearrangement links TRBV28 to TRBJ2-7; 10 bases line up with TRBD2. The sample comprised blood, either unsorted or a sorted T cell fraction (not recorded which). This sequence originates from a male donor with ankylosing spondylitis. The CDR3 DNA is TGTGCCAGCCGCGCCAGCGGGAGGGACGAGCAGTACTTC. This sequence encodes CASRASGRDEQYF.